The 4 T cell receptor beta chains below come from one sample, sequenced in a study of response to subunit inactivated influenza vaccine. TCRdb used MiXCR to reprocess the RT-PCR reads, holding one entry per CDR3 protein. The sample consists of some 850,000 distinct CDR3 sequences, approximately 18% of them appearing once. Sequences were derived from PBMCs from blood, sampled around 5 days after vaccination. The origin of the receptors is a man between 45 and 60 years old who received an inactivated influenza vaccine.

The rearrangement uses TRBV29-1 and TRBJ1-3, with 7 bases that match TRBD1. Germline lookup yields CDR1 SQVTM and CDR2 ANQGSEA. The J segment lost 3 bases and the V segment lost 3 bases, leaving 5 bases of the junction unmatched. The CDR3 is 14 amino acids. CDR3 DNA sequence: TGCAGCGTTGACAAGACAGGGAATGGAAACACCATATATTTT. As protein: CSVDKTGNGNTIYF.

The sample holds a few counts of this clonotype. The chain combines TRBV7-2 with TRBJ2-3, with a tentative D call TRBD2 (7 bases). The CDR3 sequence is 16 residues long. Trimming pared 6 bases from V and 5 bases from J, leaving 21 bases between. The V gene's germline CDR1 is SGHTA and CDR2 FQGNSA. CDR3 in DNA: TGTGCCAGCAGGATGAAGGGAAGGGGGGGTCAAGATACGCAGTATTTT. This encodes CASRMKGRGGQDTQYF.

In its sample, this clonotype was seen a few times. The chain recombines TRBV29-1 with TRBJ2-4; D possibly corresponds to TRBD1 (6 bases). The CDR3 totals 14 residues. Germline V gives CDR1 SQVTM, CDR2 ANQGSEA. V was pared by 7 bases and J by 0 bases, with 13 bases between. CDR3 in DNA: TGCAGCGCTGGGACATCGGTAGCCAAAAACATTCAGTACTTC. Translated, it gives CSAGTSVAKNIQYF.

CDR3 coding DNA: TGCGCCAGCAGCCAAGGACCGACAGGTCGGACTGAAGCTTTCTTT. Translated, it gives CASSQGPTGRTEAFF. The gene calls are TRBV4-3 and TRBJ1-1, with D perhaps TRBD1 (6 bases). CDR3 length equals 15 residues. Trimming stripped 1 base from V and 5 bases from J, with 14 bases between. CDR1 and CDR2 from the germline V gene are LGHNA and YSLEER.